What follows describes a single TCR beta chain. These data come from a study of blood T cell repertoires in COVID-19. Across the whole study: Specimens from acute and convalescent COVID-19 originated in the United States, Italy and Spain. Sources were T cells, B-cell-depleted T cells, or PBMCs; the material itself was cDNA or gDNA.

The protocol was immunoSEQ multiplex PCR, while the TCRdb copy is restricted to in-frame clones and leaves out a portion. The table includes 45,000 to 65,000 clones, just under 80% detected once. Trimming took 4 bases from V and 4 from J; bases not matched to a gene: 6. The germline V gene has CDR1 MNHEY and CDR2 SMNVEV (reference sequence). This CDR3 region has 16 residues. Source material: peripheral blood. This TCR came from a human donor in a cohort sampled during active COVID-19. The V and J genes are TRBV27 and TRBJ2-3; 12 bases map to TRBD2. The CDR3 loop is CASSSETSGSSDTQYF. CDR3 coding DNA: TGTGCCAGCAGTTCAGAGACTAGCGGGAGTTCAGATACGCAGTATTTT.